The rows below give T cell receptor beta chains drawn from one sample of a study of regulatory T cells. The data were produced by immunoSEQ multiplex PCR, yet TCRdb's version contains in-frame clones alone and is incomplete. The sample includes 20,000 to 25,000 clones, 90% to 95% of them seen just once. Sequenced material: CD8+ T cells sorted from blood. The receptors come from a child aged 2 to 9 with CD3G deficiency. CDR3s include the opening cysteine and the closing phenylalanine or tryptophan. A D gene is named only where the DNA matches it firmly. The size entry is marked missing in some rows and otherwise reads once, few, many or a size class.

D gene	V gene	clone size	J gene	CDR3 DNA	CDR3 protein
TRBD2	TRBV27	once	TRBJ2-7	TGTGCCAGCAGTCCCCGAGAAGCGGGAGTCGTTTATTACGAGCAGTACTTC	CASSPREAGVVYYEQYF
NA	TRBV28	NA	TRBJ2-6	TGTGCCAGCAGTTTTCGGGGATCTGGGGCCAACGTCCTGACTTTC	CASSFRGSGANVLTF
NA	TRBV28	NA	TRBJ1-3	TGTGCCAGCAGTTTATGGTCCCCAGGGGATACAGGAAACACCATATATTTT	CASSLWSPGDTGNTIYF
NA	TRBV6-1	NA	TRBJ2-7	TGTGCCAGCAGGTTCGGCTACGAGCAGTACTTC	CASRFGYEQYF
NA	TRBV28	NA	TRBJ2-7	TGTGCCAGCAGTTTGGAGGGGGCAGGGGGCGAGCAGTACTTC	CASSLEGAGGEQYF
NA	TRBV27	NA	TRBJ2-2	TGTGCCAGCAGTTTAGGGAACACCGGGGAGCTGTTTTTT	CASSLGNTGELFF
TRBD2	TRBV27	NA	TRBJ2-7	TGTGCCAGCAGACGAGGGACTAGCGGATCCTACGAGCAGTACTTC	CASRRGTSGSYEQYF
TRBD1	TRBV6-1	few	TRBJ1-1	TGTGCCAGCAGGGACCGGGACAGGGTGAACACTGAAGCTTTCTTT	CASRDRDRVNTEAFF
NA	TRBV28	NA	TRBJ2-1	TGTGCCAGCAGTCTAGGGGGGGAGGGCCAAGATGAGCAGTTCTTC	CASSLGGEGQDEQFF
NA	TRBV5-1	NA	TRBJ1-1	TGCGCCAGCAGCTTGGGACCTCTCGGGCTTACTGAAGCTTTCTTT	CASSLGPLGLTEAFF
NA	TRBV20-1	NA	TRBJ2-7	TGCAGTGCTAGAGATAACTACGAGCAGTACTTC	CSARDNYEQYF
TRBD1	TRBV28	NA	TRBJ2-3	TGTGCCAGCAGTCCCCTATCACAGGGGGAGGCGCAGTATTTT	CASSPLSQGEAQYF
NA	TRBV19	NA	TRBJ1-1	TGTGCCAGTAGTTTGGGGGACTCTGAAGCTTTCTTT	CASSLGDSEAFF
NA	TRBV6-1	once	TRBJ2-1	TGTGCCAGCAGGTATTTGGTGAGCTCCTACAATGAGCAGTTCTTC	CASRYLVSSYNEQFF
NA	TRBV7-9	NA	TRBJ2-7	TGTGCCAGCAGCTTTGGGGGCTGGGGCGAGCAGTACTTC	CASSFGGWGEQYF
TRBD2	TRBV6-1	NA	TRBJ2-7	TGTGCCAGCAGTGGCGGGAGAGGCTACGAGCAGTACTTC	CASSGGRGYEQYF
NA	TRBV7-9	NA	TRBJ2-4	TGTGCCAGCAGCTCCGAGCTAGCCAAAAACATTCAGTACTTC	CASSSELAKNIQYF
NA	TRBV5-1	NA	TRBJ2-3	TGCGCCAGCAGCCCTGCTCAATGGGGGACAGATACGCAGTATTTT	CASSPAQWGTDTQYF
NA	TRBV4-1	NA	TRBJ1-2	TGCGCCAGCAGCCAGACCTACGAGGGGAAGGATGGCTACACCTTC	CASSQTYEGKDGYTF
TRBD1	TRBV7-8	NA	TRBJ2-3	TGTGCCAGCAGTTTCCTAGGGACAGGGTACACAGATACGCAGTATTTT	CASSFLGTGYTDTQYF
NA	TRBV5-1	NA	TRBJ1-1	TGCGCCAGCAGCTTGAACGTCAACACTGAAGCTTTCTTT	CASSLNVNTEAFF
NA	TRBV28	NA	TRBJ1-2	TGTGCCAGCAGTCCGTTTGGAGTCTATGGCTACACCTTC	CASSPFGVYGYTF
NA	TRBV28	NA	TRBJ1-6	TGTGCCAGCAGGGGGAGGCTTAATTCACCCCTCCACTTT	CASRGRLNSPLHF
TRBD2	TRBV28	NA	TRBJ2-7	TGTGCCAGCAGTTTCGGTCTAGCGGGATTCTACGAGCAGTACTTC	CASSFGLAGFYEQYF
NA	TRBV7-9	NA	TRBJ2-5	TGTGCCAGCAGCCGTACAGGCCAAGAGACCCAGTACTTC	CASSRTGQETQYF
NA	TRBV6-1	NA	TRBJ2-7	TGTGCCAGCAGTTCCGACAGCCTCTACGAGCAGTACTTC	CASSSDSLYEQYF
NA	TRBV6-1	NA	TRBJ1-1	TGTGCCAGCAGTGAAGTAGGGGCAGGCACTGAAGCTTTCTTT	CASSEVGAGTEAFF
TRBD2	TRBV28	NA	TRBJ2-1	TGTGCCAGCAGTCACGGACTAGCGGGAGCGGTTGAGCAGTTCTTC	CASSHGLAGAVEQFF
NA	TRBV7-9	NA	TRBJ2-7	TGTGCCAGCAGCTTAGGGGCTAACGAGCAGTACTTC	CASSLGANEQYF
TRBD2	TRBV7-9	NA	TRBJ2-7	TGTGCCAGCAGCTTGACTAGCGGGTACGAGCAGTACTTC	CASSLTSGYEQYF
NA	TRBV11-2	NA	TRBJ2-5	TGTGCCAGCAGCTTAGGCCAGCGGGTGGCCGGCGAGACCCAGTACTTC	CASSLGQRVAGETQYF
NA	TRBV7-9	NA	TRBJ2-1	TGTGCCAGCAGCTTAGATGGGGGGCTACACAATGAGCAGTTCTTC	CASSLDGGLHNEQFF
NA	TRBV27	NA	TRBJ1-1	TGTGCCAGCAGGGCAGGAGTTTTCGCTGAAGCTTTCTTT	CASRAGVFAEAFF
NA	TRBV28	NA	TRBJ1-2	TGTGCCAGCAGTTTAAGAGACCCCCTGAACTATGGCTACACCTTC	CASSLRDPLNYGYTF
TRBD2	TRBV28	NA	TRBJ2-2	TGTGCCAGCCAGAGCGGGAGTGGCACCGGGGAGCTGTTTTTT	CASQSGSGTGELFF
NA	TRBV19	NA	TRBJ1-2	TGTGCCAGTACCCCCGGGACGGCTAACTATGGCTACACCTTC	CASTPGTANYGYTF
NA	TRBV27	NA	TRBJ1-1	TGTGCCAGCAGTACCCTCGGGGGAACAGGTGAAGCTTTCTTT	CASSTLGGTGEAFF
TRBD2	TRBV28	NA	TRBJ2-4	TGTGCCAGCAGTCTTAGCGGGAGGGGGCACATTCAGTACTTC	CASSLSGRGHIQYF
NA	TRBV6-1	NA	TRBJ1-4	TGTGCCAGCAGTGAAGATCCTGGTGAAAAACTGTTTTTT	CASSEDPGEKLFF
TRBD2	TRBV6-1	NA	TRBJ2-7	TGTGCCAGCAGTGAAGTGGGGGGAGGGTTAATTTACGAGCAGTACTTC	CASSEVGGGLIYEQYF
NA	TRBV10-2	NA	TRBJ2-3	TGCGCCAGCAGTGAGTTCCTGAGTGGGTATCCGCAGTATTTT	CASSEFLSGYPQYF
TRBD1	TRBV11-2	NA	TRBJ1-1	TGTGCCAGCAGCCCCGGGACAGCTAACACTGAAGCTTTCTTT	CASSPGTANTEAFF
NA	TRBV7-9	NA	TRBJ2-5	TGTGCCAGCAGCCGCCAGGGTGCAGAGACCCAGTACTTC	CASSRQGAETQYF
NA	TRBV6-1	NA	TRBJ2-7	TGTGCCAGCAGTCAGCAGGGTTCCGGCTACGAGCAGTACTTC	CASSQQGSGYEQYF
NA	TRBV7-8	NA	TRBJ2-1	TGTGCCAGCAGCTTAGGATTTACAGAGCAGTTCTTC	CASSLGFTEQFF
TRBD1	TRBV19	NA	TRBJ1-5	TGTGCCAGTAGTGCCTCACAGGGGGCGGTCAATCAGCCCCAGCATTTT	CASSASQGAVNQPQHF
NA	TRBV9	NA	TRBJ2-1	TGTGCCAGCAGCGTAGGTGTAGTAGGGGGAGGGCCCTCGAATGAGCAGTTCTTC	CASSVGVVGGGPSNEQFF
NA	TRBV19	NA	TRBJ1-1	TGTGCCAGTGGTGAGGGGAGGGCGAACACTGAAGCTTTCTTT	CASGEGRANTEAFF
TRBD1	TRBV28	NA	TRBJ1-5	TGTGCCAGCAGTTTTTCGGGGACAGTCTATAGCAATCAGCCCCAGCATTTT	CASSFSGTVYSNQPQHF
NA	TRBV28	NA	TRBJ2-7	TGTGCCAGCAGTTCCGTACAGCTTCCCTACGAGCAGTACTTC	CASSSVQLPYEQYF
TRBD2	TRBV5-1	NA	TRBJ2-7	TGCGCCAGCAGCTTGAGTGCGGGAGGGCCCGACGAGCAGTACTTC	CASSLSAGGPDEQYF
TRBD2	TRBV28	NA	TRBJ2-2	TGTGCCAGCAGTTTACTAGCGGGAGGGCCTCAAACCGGGGAGCTGTTTTTT	CASSLLAGGPQTGELFF
NA	TRBV6-1	NA	TRBJ2-5	TGTGCCAGCAGTGAAGGCGGTTTGGCACGGACCCAGTACTTC	CASSEGGLARTQYF
NA	TRBV9	NA	TRBJ2-1	TGTGCCAGCAGCCGGGACTTAATGGCCAACAATGAGCAGTTCTTC	CASSRDLMANNEQFF
NA	TRBV6-8	NA	TRBJ2-7	TGTGCCAGCAGTGGGACCAACGAGCAGTACTTC	CASSGTNEQYF
NA	TRBV28	NA	TRBJ2-5	TGTGCCAGCAGTTTACGGATTCAGGGCCAAGAGACCCAGTACTTC	CASSLRIQGQETQYF
TRBD2	TRBV2	NA	TRBJ2-1	TGTGCCAGCAGTGAAGCGGGACTCCCGGGACTAGCGGGAGGAAATGAGCAGTTCTTC	CASSEAGLPGLAGGNEQFF
TRBD2	TRBV7-9	NA	TRBJ2-1	TGTGCCAGCAGCCAACCGCCAGCGGGGGACGACAATGAGCAGTTCTTC	CASSQPPAGDDNEQFF